The present T cell receptor (beta chain) was sequenced within a study of Ad26.COV2.S vaccination and SARS-CoV-2 variants. About the study: Donor was in the COV1001 Ad26.COV2.S trial arm. Participants got Ad26.COV2.S intramuscularly, once or twice 56 days apart. Regarding the study as a whole: Total T cell responses were possibly underestimated by TCR breadth and depth analyses.

This clone was detected once. Its antigen remains unknown. Sequencing used immunoSEQ multiplex PCR; TCRdb keeps in-frame clones, though not all of them. Among 300,000 to 350,000 clones listed, 85% to 90% were seen once. Specified treatment: some 19 received Ad26.COV2.S at low or high dose, single or two shots; several received placebo; per-sample allocation not given. Each sample was drawn 63 days after the first injection (of vaccine or placebo). Sample: peripheral blood, taken in a trial of Ad26.COV2.S vaccine versus placebo. The clonotype was recovered from a person aged 18 to 59 who received the Ad26.COV2.S COVID-19 vaccine or a placebo.

The CDR3 sequence is CATHDWVNTEAFF. Written as DNA, the CDR3 is TGTGCCACCCACGACTGGGTGAACACTGAAGCTTTCTTT. The chain couples TRBV24-1 to TRBJ1-1, with D uncertain. Trimming removed 9 bases at V and 0 bases at J, with 10 bases between. In germline, CDR1 is KGHDR, CDR2 SFDVKD. The CDR3 covers 13 residues.